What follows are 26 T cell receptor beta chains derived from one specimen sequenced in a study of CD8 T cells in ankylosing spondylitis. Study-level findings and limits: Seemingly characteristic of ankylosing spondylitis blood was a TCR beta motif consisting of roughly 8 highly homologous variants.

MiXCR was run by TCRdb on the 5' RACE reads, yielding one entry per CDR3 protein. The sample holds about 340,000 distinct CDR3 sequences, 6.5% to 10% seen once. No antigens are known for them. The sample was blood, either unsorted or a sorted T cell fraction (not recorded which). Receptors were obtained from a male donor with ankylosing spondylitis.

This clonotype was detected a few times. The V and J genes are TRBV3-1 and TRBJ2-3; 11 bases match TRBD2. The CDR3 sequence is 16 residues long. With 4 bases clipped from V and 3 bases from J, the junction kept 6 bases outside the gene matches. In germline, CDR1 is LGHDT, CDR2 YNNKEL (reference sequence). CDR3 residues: CASSRGLAGQTDTQYF. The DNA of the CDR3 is TGTGCCAGCAGCCGAGGACTAGCGGGTCAAACAGATACGCAGTATTTT.

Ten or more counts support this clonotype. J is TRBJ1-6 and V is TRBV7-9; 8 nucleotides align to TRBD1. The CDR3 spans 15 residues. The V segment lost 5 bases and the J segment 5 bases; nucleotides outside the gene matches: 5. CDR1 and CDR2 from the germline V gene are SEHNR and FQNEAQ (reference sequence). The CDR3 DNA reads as TGTGCCAGCAGCCCCGGACAGGGAGATAATTCACCCCTCCACTTT. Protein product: CASSPGQGDNSPLHF. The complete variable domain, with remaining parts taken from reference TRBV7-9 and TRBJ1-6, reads DTGVSQNPRHKITKRGQNVTFRCDPISEHNRLYWYRQTLGQGPEFLTYFQNEAQLEKSRLLSDRFSAERPKGSFSTLEIQRTEQGDSAMYLCASSPGQGDNSPLHFGNGTRLTVT.

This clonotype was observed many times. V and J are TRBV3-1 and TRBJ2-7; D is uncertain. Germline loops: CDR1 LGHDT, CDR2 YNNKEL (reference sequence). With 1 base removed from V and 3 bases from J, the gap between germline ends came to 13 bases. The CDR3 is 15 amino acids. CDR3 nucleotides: TGTGCCAGCAGCCAAGGACGGGTCTTGGACTACGAGCAGTACTTC. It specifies CASSQGRVLDYEQYF.

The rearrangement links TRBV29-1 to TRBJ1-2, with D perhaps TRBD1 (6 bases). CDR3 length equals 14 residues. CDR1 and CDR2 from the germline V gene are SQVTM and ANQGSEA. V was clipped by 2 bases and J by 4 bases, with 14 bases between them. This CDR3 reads CSVENRVEGYGYTF. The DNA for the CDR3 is TGCAGCGTTGAAAACAGGGTAGAGGGCTATGGCTACACCTTC.

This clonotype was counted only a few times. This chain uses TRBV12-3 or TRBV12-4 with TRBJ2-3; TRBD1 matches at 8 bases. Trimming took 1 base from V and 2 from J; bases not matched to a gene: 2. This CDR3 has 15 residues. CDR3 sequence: CASSLGTGPTDTQYF. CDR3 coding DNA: TGTGCCAGCAGTTTAGGGACAGGGCCCACAGATACGCAGTATTTT.

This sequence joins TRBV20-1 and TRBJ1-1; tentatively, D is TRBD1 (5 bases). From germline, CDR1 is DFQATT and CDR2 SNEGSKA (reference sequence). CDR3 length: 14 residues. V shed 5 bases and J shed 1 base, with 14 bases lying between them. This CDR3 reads CSAPQGYENTEAFF. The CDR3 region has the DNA TGCAGTGCTCCTCAGGGCTACGAGAACACTGAAGCTTTCTTT.

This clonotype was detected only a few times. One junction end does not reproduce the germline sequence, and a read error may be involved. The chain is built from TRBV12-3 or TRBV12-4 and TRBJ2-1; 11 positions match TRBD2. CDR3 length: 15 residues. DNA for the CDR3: TGTGCCAGCAGTATAGCGGGAGGGCCCTACAATGAGCAGTTCTTC. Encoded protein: CASSIAGGPYNEQFF.

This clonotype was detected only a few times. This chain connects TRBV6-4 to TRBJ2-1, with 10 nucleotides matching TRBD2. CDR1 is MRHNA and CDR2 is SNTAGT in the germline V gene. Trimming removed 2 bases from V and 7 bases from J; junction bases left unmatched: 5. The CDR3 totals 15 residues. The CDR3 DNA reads TGTGCCAGCAGTGACCTAGCGGGAGCCCGGAATGAGCAGTTCTTC. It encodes CASSDLAGARNEQFF.

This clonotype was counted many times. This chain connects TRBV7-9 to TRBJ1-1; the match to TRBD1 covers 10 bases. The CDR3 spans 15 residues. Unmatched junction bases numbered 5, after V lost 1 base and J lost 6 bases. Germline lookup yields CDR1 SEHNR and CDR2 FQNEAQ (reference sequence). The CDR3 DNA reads TGTGCCAGCAGCTTAGTGGGACAGGGGAAGGCTGAAGCTTTCTTT. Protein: CASSLVGQGKAEAFF.

The CDR3 loop reads CATRTSGGVDEQFF. The CDR3 nucleotides read TGTGCCACTCGGACTAGCGGGGGCGTGGATGAGCAGTTCTTC. V usage is TRBV10-3 and J usage is TRBJ2-1; 13 bases fit TRBD2. CDR1 ENHRY and CDR2 SYGVKD come from the germline V gene. Losses at the gene ends were 10 bases for V and 8 bases for J; bases not matched to a gene: 8. The CDR3 has 14 residues.

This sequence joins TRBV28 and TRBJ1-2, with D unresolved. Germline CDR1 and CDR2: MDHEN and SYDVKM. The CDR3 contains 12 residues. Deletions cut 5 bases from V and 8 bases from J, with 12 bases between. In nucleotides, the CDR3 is TGTGCCAGCAGTCCAGCCGTGTGGGGCTACACCTTC. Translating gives CASSPAVWGYTF.

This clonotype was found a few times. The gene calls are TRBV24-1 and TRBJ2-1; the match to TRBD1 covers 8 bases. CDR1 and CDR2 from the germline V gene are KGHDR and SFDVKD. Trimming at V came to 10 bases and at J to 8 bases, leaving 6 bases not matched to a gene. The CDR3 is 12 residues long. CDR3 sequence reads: CATGQGADEQFF. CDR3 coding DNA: TGTGCCACTGGTCAGGGGGCCGATGAGCAGTTCTTC.

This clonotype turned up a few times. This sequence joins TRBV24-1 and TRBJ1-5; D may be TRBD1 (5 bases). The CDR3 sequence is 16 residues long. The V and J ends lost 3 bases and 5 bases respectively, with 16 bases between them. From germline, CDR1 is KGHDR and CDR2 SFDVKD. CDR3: CATSDSSGRGDQPQHF. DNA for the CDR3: TGTGCCACCAGTGATAGTAGCGGCCGGGGGGATCAGCCCCAGCATTTT.

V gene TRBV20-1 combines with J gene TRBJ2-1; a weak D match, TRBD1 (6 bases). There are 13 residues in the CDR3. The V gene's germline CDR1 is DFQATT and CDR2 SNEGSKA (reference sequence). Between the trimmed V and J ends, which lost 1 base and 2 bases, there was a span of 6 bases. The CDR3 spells CSARGTAYNEQFF. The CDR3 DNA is TGCAGTGCTAGAGGGACAGCCTACAATGAGCAGTTCTTC.

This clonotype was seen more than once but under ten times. The CDR3 reads CASSIVRTSGNNEQFF. In DNA form, the CDR3 reads TGTGCCAGCAGTATAGTCCGGACTAGCGGCAACAATGAGCAGTTCTTC. The chain recombines TRBV7-8 with TRBJ2-1; 10 bases are shared with TRBD2. Per germline, CDR1 SGHVS and CDR2 FQNEAQ. The CDR3 runs to 16 residues. The J segment lost 5 bases and the V segment lost 6 bases, leaving 10 bases of the junction unmatched.

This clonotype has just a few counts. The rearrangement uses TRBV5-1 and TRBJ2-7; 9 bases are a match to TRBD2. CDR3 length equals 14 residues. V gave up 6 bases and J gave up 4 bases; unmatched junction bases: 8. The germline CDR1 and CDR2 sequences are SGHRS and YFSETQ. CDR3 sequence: CASKALAGLYEQYF. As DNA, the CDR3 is TGCGCCAGCAAAGCCCTAGCGGGGTTGTACGAGCAGTACTTC. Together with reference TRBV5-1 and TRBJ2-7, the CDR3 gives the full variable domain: KAGVTQTPRYLIKTRGQQVTLSCSPISGHRSVSWYQQTPGQGLQFLFEYFSETQRNKGNFPGRFSGRQFSNSRSEMNVSTLELGDSALYLCASKALAGLYEQYFGPGTRLTVT.

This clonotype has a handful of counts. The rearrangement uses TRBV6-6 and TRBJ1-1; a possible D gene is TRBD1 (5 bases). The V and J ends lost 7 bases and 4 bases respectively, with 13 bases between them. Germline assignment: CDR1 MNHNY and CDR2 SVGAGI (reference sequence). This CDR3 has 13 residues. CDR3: CASNTGGSTEAFF. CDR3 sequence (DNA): TGTGCCAGCAACACGGGGGGTAGCACTGAAGCTTTCTTT.

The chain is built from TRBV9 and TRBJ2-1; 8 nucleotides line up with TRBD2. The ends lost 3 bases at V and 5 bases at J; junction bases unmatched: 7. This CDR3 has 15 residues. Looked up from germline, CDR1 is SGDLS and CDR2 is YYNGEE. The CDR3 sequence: CASSAPGTSHNEQFF. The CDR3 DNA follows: TGTGCCAGCAGCGCCCCGGGGACTAGTCACAATGAGCAGTTCTTC.

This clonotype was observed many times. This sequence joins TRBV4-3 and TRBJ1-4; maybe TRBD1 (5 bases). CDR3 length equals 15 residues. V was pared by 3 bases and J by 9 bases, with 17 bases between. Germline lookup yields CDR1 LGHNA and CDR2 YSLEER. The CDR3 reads CASSHGDEAGKKLFF. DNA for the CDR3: TGCGCCAGCAGCCACGGGGACGAGGCAGGGAAAAAACTGTTTTTT.

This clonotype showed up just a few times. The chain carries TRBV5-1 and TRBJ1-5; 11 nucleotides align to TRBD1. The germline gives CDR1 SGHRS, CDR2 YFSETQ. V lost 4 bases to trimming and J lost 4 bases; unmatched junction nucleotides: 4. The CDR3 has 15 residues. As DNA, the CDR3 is TGCGCCAGCAGCGGGGACAGGGGGGTTAATCAGCCCCAGCATTTT. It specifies CASSGDRGVNQPQHF.

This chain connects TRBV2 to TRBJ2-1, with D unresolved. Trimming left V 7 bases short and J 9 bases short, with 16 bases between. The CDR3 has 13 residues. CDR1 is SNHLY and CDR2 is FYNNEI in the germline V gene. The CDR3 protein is CASTEVRSSEQFF. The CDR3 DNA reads TGTGCCAGCACGGAAGTTCGGAGTAGTGAGCAGTTCTTC.

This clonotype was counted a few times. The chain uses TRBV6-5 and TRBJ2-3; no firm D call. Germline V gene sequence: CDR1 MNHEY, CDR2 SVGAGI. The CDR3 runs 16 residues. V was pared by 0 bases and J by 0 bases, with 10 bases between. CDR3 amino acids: CASSYSGRASTDTQYF. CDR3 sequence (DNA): TGTGCCAGCAGTTACTCGGGCCGGGCTAGCACAGATACGCAGTATTTT.

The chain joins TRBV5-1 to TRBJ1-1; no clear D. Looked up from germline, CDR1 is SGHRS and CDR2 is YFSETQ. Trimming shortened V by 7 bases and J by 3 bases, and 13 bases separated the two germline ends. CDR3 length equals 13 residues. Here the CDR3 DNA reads TGCGCCAGCCAAACTATCGGGTACACTGAAGCTTTCTTT. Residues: CASQTIGYTEAFF.

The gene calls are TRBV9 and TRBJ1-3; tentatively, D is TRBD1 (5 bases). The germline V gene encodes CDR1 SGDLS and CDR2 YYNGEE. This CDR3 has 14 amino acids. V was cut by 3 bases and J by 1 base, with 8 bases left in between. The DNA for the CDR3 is TGTGCCAGCAGCGAGGACAATTCTGGAAACACCATATATTTT. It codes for CASSEDNSGNTIYF.

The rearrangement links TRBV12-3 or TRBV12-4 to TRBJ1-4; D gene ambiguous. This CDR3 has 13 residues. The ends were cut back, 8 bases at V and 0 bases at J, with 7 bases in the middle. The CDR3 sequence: CASSASTNEKLFF. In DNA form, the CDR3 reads TGTGCCAGCTCCGCCTCAACTAATGAAAAACTGTTTTTT.

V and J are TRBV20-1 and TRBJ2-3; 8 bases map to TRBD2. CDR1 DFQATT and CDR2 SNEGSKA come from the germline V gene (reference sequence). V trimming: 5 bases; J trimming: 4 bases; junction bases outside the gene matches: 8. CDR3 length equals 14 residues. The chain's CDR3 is CSAGSAGGPDTQYF. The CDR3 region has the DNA TGCAGTGCTGGCTCGGCGGGAGGTCCAGATACGCAGTATTTT.